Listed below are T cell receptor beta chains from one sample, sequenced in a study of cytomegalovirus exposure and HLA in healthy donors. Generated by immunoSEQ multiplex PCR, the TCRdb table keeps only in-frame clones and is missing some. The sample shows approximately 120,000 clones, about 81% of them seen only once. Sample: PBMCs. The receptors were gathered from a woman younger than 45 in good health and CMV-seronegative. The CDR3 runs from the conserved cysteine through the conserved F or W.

CASTTGSGSTDTQYF	TRBV6-1	TRBJ2-3
CASSQFSAGGPYEQYF	TRBV4-3	TRBJ2-7
CASSTGTSGRSAYEQYF	TRBV19	TRBJ2-7
CASTRGYSGNTIYF	TRBV2	TRBJ1-3
CASSRRNIDGSGANVLTF	TRBV19	TRBJ2-6
CASRQRDGSYNEQFF	TRBV5-4	TRBJ2-1
CASSDSDRGRLASGYTF	TRBV28	TRBJ1-2
CASSNSPNTEAFF	TRBV2	TRBJ1-1
CASSPASGSFPYEQYF	TRBV18	TRBJ2-7
CASSEVLTSMQYF	TRBV6-4	TRBJ2-7
CASSPPGQSQPQHF	TRBV18	TRBJ1-5
CASTPTGRNQPQHF	TRBV19	TRBJ1-5
CASSTGHAYEQYF	TRBV5-5	TRBJ2-7
CASSVASVSQTGRESVTGELFF	TRBV9	TRBJ2-2
CASSSLLGGEQYF	TRBV27	TRBJ2-7
CASSPGLASDTQYF	TRBV7-9	TRBJ2-3
CASSYSPQGLGGYTF	TRBV6-5	TRBJ1-2
CATSRDKRADNYGYTF	TRBV15	TRBJ1-2
CASSLAGRGSQPQHF	TRBV7-9	TRBJ1-5
CASTPGTGANVLTF	TRBV5-1	TRBJ2-6
CAISESLAGGQETQYF	TRBV10-3	TRBJ2-5
CASSQGVTGGRSEQFF	TRBV4-2	TRBJ2-1
CASSHFRESGELFF	TRBV6-5	TRBJ2-2
CASSPLGGQGSNTGELFF	TRBV18	TRBJ2-2
CASSPSSGTTYEQYF	TRBV18	TRBJ2-7
CAWRTGPEAFF	TRBV30	TRBJ1-1
CASSTGTGGTEAFF	TRBV5-1	TRBJ1-1
CASSLVRGRLFF	TRBV7-2	TRBJ1-4
CASSLSVTSAYYEQYF	TRBV27	TRBJ2-7
CASSLYRGDQETQYF	TRBV14	TRBJ2-5
CASSTGTSGGDTQYF	TRBV5-1	TRBJ2-3
CASSLSGGLSYEQYF	TRBV7-8	TRBJ2-7
CASSWGGNTGELFF	TRBV7-9	TRBJ2-2
CASSIGLAGGASTDTQYF	TRBV19	TRBJ2-3
CASSLTPVGSYEQYF	TRBV7-3	TRBJ2-7
CASSPPFGVSYNEQFF	TRBV18	TRBJ2-1
CASSLPSGSGETQYF	TRBV5-4	TRBJ2-5
CASTQRARYSNQPQHF	TRBV19	TRBJ1-5
CASSLMASSYEQYF	TRBV5-1	TRBJ2-7
CSAKRGTGKTGGYTF	TRBV29-1	TRBJ1-2
CASGDRGYEQYF	TRBV6-6	TRBJ2-7
CAISEQGDDYGYTF	TRBV10-3	TRBJ1-2
CASSWGGPAGYTF	TRBV11-2	TRBJ1-2
CASSFLGGSNQPQHF	TRBV5-8	TRBJ1-5
CASSLQGARSDEQFF	TRBV5-1	TRBJ2-1
CASSPDRVTGNTIYF	TRBV2	TRBJ1-3
CAWSELADNEQFF	TRBV30	TRBJ2-1
CASSPPSGEQYF	TRBV18	TRBJ2-7
CASSPTFNEQFF	TRBV5-1	TRBJ2-1
CASSGRGGSSFDTQYF	TRBV9	TRBJ2-3
CASSLQREVVNEQFF	TRBV7-2	TRBJ2-1
CASSLGQGRQPQHF	TRBV18	TRBJ1-5
CASSLEPGRQETQYF	TRBV5-1	TRBJ2-5
CASSFQSPDTQYF	TRBV7-9	TRBJ2-3